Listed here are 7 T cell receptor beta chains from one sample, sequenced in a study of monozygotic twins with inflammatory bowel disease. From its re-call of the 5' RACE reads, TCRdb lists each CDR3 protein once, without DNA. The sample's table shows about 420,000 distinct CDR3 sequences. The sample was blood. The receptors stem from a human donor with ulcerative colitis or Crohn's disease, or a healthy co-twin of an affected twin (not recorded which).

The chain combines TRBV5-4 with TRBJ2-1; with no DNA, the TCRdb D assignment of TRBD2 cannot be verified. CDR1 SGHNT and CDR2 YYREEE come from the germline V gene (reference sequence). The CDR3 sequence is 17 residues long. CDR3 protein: CASSSQGERTSYNEQFF.

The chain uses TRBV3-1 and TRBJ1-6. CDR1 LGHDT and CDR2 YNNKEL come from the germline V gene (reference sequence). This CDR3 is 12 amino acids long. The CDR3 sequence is CASSQPNSPLHF. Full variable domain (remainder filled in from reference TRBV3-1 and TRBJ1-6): DTAVSQTPKYLVTQMGNDKSIKCEQNLGHDTMYWYKQDSKKFLKIMFSYNNKELIINETVPNRFSPKSPDKAHLNLHINSLELGDSAVYFCASSQPNSPLHFGNGTRLTVT.

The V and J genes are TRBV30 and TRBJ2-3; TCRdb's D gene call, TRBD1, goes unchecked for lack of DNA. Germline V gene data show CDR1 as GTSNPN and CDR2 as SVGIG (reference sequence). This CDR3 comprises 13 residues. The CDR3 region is CASSGQAKDTQYF.

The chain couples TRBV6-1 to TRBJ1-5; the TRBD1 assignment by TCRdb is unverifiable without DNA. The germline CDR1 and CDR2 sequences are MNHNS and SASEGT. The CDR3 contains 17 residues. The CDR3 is CASSALRGQNSNQPQHF.

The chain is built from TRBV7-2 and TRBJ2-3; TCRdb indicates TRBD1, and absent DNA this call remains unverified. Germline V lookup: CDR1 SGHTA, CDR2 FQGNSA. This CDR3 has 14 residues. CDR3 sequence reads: CASSSFGPPITQYF. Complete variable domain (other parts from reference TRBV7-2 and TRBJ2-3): GAGVSQSPSNKVTEKGKDVELRCDPISGHTALYWYRQSLGQGLEFLIYFQGNSAPDKSGLPSDRFSAERTGGSVSTLTIQRTQQEDSAVYLCASSSFGPPITQYFGPGTRLTVL.

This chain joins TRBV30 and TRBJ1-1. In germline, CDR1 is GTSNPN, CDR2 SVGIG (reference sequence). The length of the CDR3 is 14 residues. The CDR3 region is CAWSVMRGNTEAFF.

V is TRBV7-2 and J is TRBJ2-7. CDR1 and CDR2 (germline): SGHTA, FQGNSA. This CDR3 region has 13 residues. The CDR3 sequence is CASSSLAPYEQYF.